This T cell receptor (beta chain) was found in a study of blood T cell repertoires in COVID-19. The overall study: Sites in the United States, Italy and Spain provided acute and convalescent COVID-19 samples.

Assay used: immunoSEQ multiplex PCR; TCRdb lists only in-frame clones, some missing. The sample contains about 140,000 clones, roughly 79% of which appear only once. The germline CDR1 and CDR2 sequences are SGHTA and FQGNSA. This CDR3 contains 13 residues. After removal of 11 bases from V and 3 bases from J, the junction contained 7 bases not matched to a gene. Sequences were obtained from peripheral blood. The origin of this receptor is a man between 45 and 60 years old with active or convalescent COVID-19. The chain joins TRBV7-2 to TRBJ2-7, with 10 bases matching TRBD1. The CDR3 loop is CACRTGGRYEQYF. The DNA for the CDR3 is TGTGCCTGCCGGACAGGGGGGCGCTACGAGCAGTACTTC.